This section outlines one T cell receptor (beta chain) sequence together with its context. This clone was seen a single time. Its antigen specificity is not known. Base qualities are missing; no much larger clone stands one base away. The cohort comprised around 690 healthy bone marrow donors. Cohort members were all nominally healthy when sampled, although unrecorded immune exposures were likely present. The donor was CMV seronegative and was included in the group of 352 seronegative cohort members. A peripheral blood sample was collected from each donor, and TCR beta sequencing was performed on peripheral blood mononuclear cells. The Qiagen DNeasy Blood Extraction Kit was used to extract genomic DNA from the blood cell samples. These data belong to a study of cytomegalovirus exposure and HLA in healthy donors (dated by TCRdb to the late 2010s). Broadly, across the study: An earlier analysis of some 600 of the donors reported under 300 Gb of sequence data and 117 million unique TCR beta sequences obtained from approximately 180 million T cells. Among over 350 genotyped donors of the cohort, an average of about 240,000 unique TCR beta nucleotide sequences were sequenced per donor, about a sixth of them non-productive. Roughly five DR-DQ haplotypes were treated as single units for association and clustering because of strong linkage in the cohort. A separate validation cohort of roughly 110 different subjects was used in addition to the 666-subject first cohort. Among the 398 genotyped donors, roughly 80% belonged to the genetic ancestry cluster associated with self-reported Caucasian donors. An early release that covered roughly 600 HLA-typed donors contained approximately 320 gigabases of sequencing data and approximately 85 million unique TCR sequences. An earlier analysis of several hundred of the donors used high-throughput TCR beta sequencing to judge whether each TCR beta V gene segment behaved as functional or pseudogenic. All discovery cohort repertoires had been generated on a single sequencing platform. To predict cytomegalovirus infection status, the study combined high-throughput TCR immunosequencing, statistical association of individual TCRs with disease status, and machine learning. The study aimed to test whether signatures of past pathogen exposure could be identified by cataloging public T cell receptors. Rather than drawing on any new phenotypic data, the later analysis identified candidate immune exposures from TCR beta sequences and the way those sequences occurred across donors. The number of typed donors differed by locus: about 620-640 for A, B, C, DRB1 and DQB1; approximately 520 for DQA1; some 590 for DPA1; and 400 to 480 for DPB1. Donor age, sex, ethnicity and CMV serostatus were compiled together with the repertoire data. A later analysis re-analyzed previously published TCR beta repertoires from 550 to 700 donors and added high-resolution HLA genotyping to study TCR occurrence patterns. A later genetic analysis took genome-wide SNP genotypes for about 55% of the 666 donors and used that subset as a discovery cohort. The T cell repertoires of several hundred subjects were profiled by immunosequencing and related to cytomegalovirus serostatus. Class I and class II HLA loci were covered by the typing at four-digit resolution.

The research as a whole found: The study listed 170 or so TCR beta chains as associated with cytomegalovirus. Linkage disequilibrium might explain the correlated functional status among segregating V segments, but an unknown experimental factor could not be ruled out. Some IMGT-functional V segments, including TRBV6-2 and TRBV6-3, could not be distinguished by the 87-base-pair reads and were therefore excluded. According to a later analysis, TCR association rates differed among HLA loci, with DRB1 alleles showing the most associated TCRs and HLA-C alleles showing the fewest. According to a later genetic analysis, donors in an Asian-associated ancestry cluster had fewer N-insertions in productive TCRs than the approximately 670-donor mean. In a later analysis, most CMV-associated TCR beta chains were found to appear HLA-restricted, with HLA associations seemingly driven largely by CMV exposure. A few of the identified cytomegalovirus-associated TCR beta chains were confirmed in vitro to be specific for cytomegalovirus antigens. Presence/absence analyses assumed roughly uniform sequencing depth across donors, an assumption that may not hold. The only immune exposure information available for the cohort was CMV serostatus. A further reported finding was that TCR beta sequences accurately predicted the HLA-A and HLA-B alleles for most subjects in the first cohort. HLA typing was unavailable for some donors at each locus, so association tests used only the typed subset. The authors suggested that the approach could potentially be generalized to other disease states and immunological phenotypes. A cluster of highly shared sequence variants was judged likely to be a technical artifact of the sequencing pipeline. An association between a missense DCLRE1C variant and V-gene and J-gene trimming of TCR beta chains was found in a later genetic analysis and replicated in an independent cohort. In a later analysis, several top co-occurrence clusters were reported to appear linked to parvovirus B19, influenza, CMV and Epstein-Barr virus. In an earlier analysis of more than 450 of the donors, most TCR beta V segments were observed in productive rearrangements about 87% or about 30% of the time, broadly matching IMGT annotations. Only TCR beta chains were sequenced in this cohort, and the absence of alpha or paired-chain data limited detectable features. Cytomegalovirus status was reported to be diagnosed by the classifier with high specificity and sensitivity in both the original and validation cohorts. A later analysis found that HLA-associated TCR beta chains were more clonally expanded and had lower generation probabilities than equally common non-associated chains. At a false discovery rate of 0.05, a later analysis linked 16,000 or so TCR beta sequences to specific HLA alleles. Most TCR sequences were seen in very few donors, while some public TCRs were found in many individuals. Strong co-occurrence of HLA alleles, especially DR and DQ, made assigning TCR associations to individual alleles difficult. Seventeen rarely observed V segments, including chromosome 9 orphons, were excluded from the earlier analysis of several hundred of the donors because counts were too low.

From a lookup of the germline V gene, CDR1 and CDR2 are MGHDK and SYGVNS. V is pruned by 3 bases and J by 1 base, leaving 5 bases of the junction without a gene match. The CDR3 runs 16 residues from the cysteine to the phenylalanine. Only the CDR3 portion is preserved as DNA: 48 bases, with reading frame beginning at the first base. The library was made by the immunoSEQ multiplex PCR assay. For the multiplex PCR, a mixture combining 60 forward primers for TCR Vbeta segments and 13 reverse primers for TCR Jbeta segments was used. A multiplex PCR assay on genomic DNA amplified the CDR3 region of rearranged TCR beta genes. Amplified TCR beta libraries were sequenced as 87-base-pair reads on the Illumina HiSeq System. On the study's bioinformatics: In a later analysis, around 80 million unique TCR beta chains were counted across the 650 to 700 repertoires, and roughly 11 million of these chains were shared by at least two donors. To remove PCR and sequencing errors, raw reads were error-corrected and collapsed into unique sequences using a nearest-neighbor algorithm that merged closely related sequences. Alignment of CDR3 sequences to IMGT reference sequences was used to assign V, D and J gene segments. For a sequence to be retained, at least a six-nucleotide match to both a V gene segment and a J gene segment was required. A rearrangement was called productive if the CDR3 had no stop codons and remained in frame with V and J, and every other rearrangement was called non-productive. Following IMGT convention, CDR3 was defined as the stretch from the second conserved V-encoded cysteine up to the conserved J-encoded phenylalanine. The earlier analysis of some 600 of the donors excluded sequences that lacked an unambiguous match to a single V gene segment. In an earlier analysis of approximately 590 of the donors, V segments were called functional above 56.7% productive rearrangements and were called segregating when the between-donor standard deviation exceeded 5%. A statistical classification framework was built for diagnosing cytomegalovirus status from the catalog of TCR beta chain sequences. In a later analysis, V and J genes were assigned by comparing TCR nucleotide sequences against IMGT/GENE-DB human TR gene sequences. Using the TCRdist pipeline, a later analysis assigned CDR3 sequences along with most-parsimonious VDJ recombination scenarios. In a later analysis, each TCR beta chain was defined by its CDR3 amino acid sequence together with its V-gene family, and reads lacking a unique V-gene family were excluded. In a later analysis, nearly 600 highly shared, low-generation-probability nucleotide sequences were removed to address suspected cross-contamination and a sequencing artifact. For each public chain, a later analysis derived a clonal expansion index from normalized ranks of inferred template counts within each repertoire. A later analysis computed generation probabilities with a VDJ recombination model fitted to out-of-frame rearrangements, and checked the results against IGoR. A later analysis scored TCR-TCR, TCR-HLA and TCR-CMV co-occurrence with hypergeometric tests, applying a repertoire-size bias correction to TCR pairs. To estimate false discovery rates, a later analysis permuted the HLA or CMV assignments 20 times. A later analysis grouped co-occurring TCRs with DBSCAN, adding TCRdist sequence similarity when clustering within HLA-allele-positive subsets. Repertoires with fewer than 30,000 or more than 120,000 public chains were left out of co-occurrence clustering, as were about five repertoires with anomalous nucleotide sharing. Imported from immuneACCESS, the table was reduced by TCRdb to in-frame sequences with V and J called. These copies leave out some clones; in studies compared against another copy, an unresolved V gene accounts for under half, and the cause of the remainder is not known. The V and J calls and clone size are taken from that table; D and trimming were inferred from the DNA. The sample data list over 150,000 clones, and approximately 72% of these were observed just once. The leading ten clones occupy 2.8% of the sample.

The sequence derives from a man between 18 and 35 years old in good health and CMV-seronegative. The sequenced material came from PBMCs. In this chain, TRBV25-1 is recombined with TRBJ2-2; TRBD1 fits 7 bases in the junction. The CDR3 here reads CASSDQAGGNTGELFF. In nucleotide form, the sequence is TGTGCCAGCAGTGACCAGGCAGGGGGGAACACCGGGGAGCTGTTTTTT.